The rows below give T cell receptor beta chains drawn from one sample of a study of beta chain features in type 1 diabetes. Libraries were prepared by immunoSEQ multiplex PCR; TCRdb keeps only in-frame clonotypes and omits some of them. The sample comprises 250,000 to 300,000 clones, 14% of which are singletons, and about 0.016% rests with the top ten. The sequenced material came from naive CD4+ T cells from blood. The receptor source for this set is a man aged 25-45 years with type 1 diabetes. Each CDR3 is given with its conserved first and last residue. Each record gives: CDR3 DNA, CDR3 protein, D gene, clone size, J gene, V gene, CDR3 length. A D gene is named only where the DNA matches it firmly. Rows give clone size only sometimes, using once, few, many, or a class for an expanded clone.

TGTGCCAGCAGTGAATTCCAGAACTACGAGCAGTACTTC,CASSEFQNYEQYF,.,.,TRBJ2-7,TRBV2,13
TGCGCCAGCAGCTTCGGACAGGGTGAAGATACGCAGTATTTT,CASSFGQGEDTQYF,TRBD1,few,TRBJ2-3,TRBV5-1,14
TGTGCCAGCAGCCAAAAAGACAGGGGGGGGACTGAAGCTTTCTTT,CASSQKDRGGTEAFF,TRBD1,few,TRBJ1-1,TRBV14,15
TGTGCCAGCAGTTACTCAGGGCAGGGGCCTATCTACGAGCAGTACTTC,CASSYSGQGPIYEQYF,.,few,TRBJ2-7,TRBV6-5,16
TGTGCCAGCAGCTGGGGCGGGGCAAACTACAATGAGCAGTTCTTC,CASSWGGANYNEQFF,.,few,TRBJ2-1,TRBV7-3,15
TGTGCCAGCAGGCCCACGCCAGGATCTGAAGCTTTCTTT,CASRPTPGSEAFF,.,.,TRBJ1-1,TRBV6-6,13
TGTGCCAGCAGTTCAATAGACACTGAAGCTTTCTTT,CASSSIDTEAFF,.,.,TRBJ1-1,TRBV2,12
TGTGCCAGCAGCTTGTGGCCAGGCCCGGACAATGAGCAGTTCTTC,CASSLWPGPDNEQFF,.,few,TRBJ2-1,TRBV7-3,15
TGTGCCAGCAGGTTCAACTACAATGAGCAGTTCTTC,CASRFNYNEQFF,.,few,TRBJ2-1,TRBV6-1,12
TGTGCCAGCAGCTTCGAGACAGGGATGAACACTGAAGCTTTCTTT,CASSFETGMNTEAFF,TRBD1,few,TRBJ1-1,TRBV7-9,15
TGTGCCAGCAGCTTTATCAGGGGGAACACTGAAGCTTTCTTT,CASSFIRGNTEAFF,.,few,TRBJ1-1,TRBV5-6,14
TGTGCCACCGGGACAGGACCCCTCGAGCAGTACTTC,CATGTGPLEQYF,TRBD1,.,TRBJ2-7,TRBV2,12
TGTGCCAGCTTAACGATTAACAGGGCTTACAATGGCTACACCTTC,CASLTINRAYNGYTF,.,few,TRBJ1-2,TRBV28,15
TGCGCCAGCAGCGTGCGACTAGCGGGAGGATTAGCGACCCAGTACTTC,CASSVRLAGGLATQYF,TRBD2,.,TRBJ2-5,TRBV5-1,16
TGTGCCAGCAGCTTAAATCGGGGCTACGAGCAGTACTTC,CASSLNRGYEQYF,.,.,TRBJ2-7,TRBV11-2,13
TGCAGCGTTGAACAGCGGGAGAGTGGCGGAGAGACCCAGTACTTC,CSVEQRESGGETQYF,TRBD2,.,TRBJ2-5,TRBV29-1,15
TGCAGCGTTGAAGTGCAGGGAGGAGAGACCCAGTACTTC,CSVEVQGGETQYF,.,.,TRBJ2-5,TRBV29-1,13
TGTGCCAGCAGTGAAGGGGGGCACACCTACGAGCAGTACTTC,CASSEGGHTYEQYF,.,.,TRBJ2-7,TRBV6-1,14
TGCGCCAGCAGCTTGGGAGCGTCAACAGGGGTGGAGACCCAGTACTTC,CASSLGASTGVETQYF,TRBD1,.,TRBJ2-5,TRBV5-1,16
TGCGCCAGCAGCGCTACAGGGTTTTATGGCTACACCTTC,CASSATGFYGYTF,.,.,TRBJ1-2,TRBV5-1,13
TGCGCCAGCAGCCCCCCACAGGGGGGGAACACCGGGGAGCTGTTTTTT,CASSPPQGGNTGELFF,TRBD1,.,TRBJ2-2,TRBV5-1,16
TGTGCCAGCAGCCAACGGACAGGTTACTACGAGCAGTACTTC,CASSQRTGYYEQYF,TRBD1,few,TRBJ2-7,TRBV14,14
TGTGCCAGCAGCTTAACAGGGACAAGCAGGCATGGCTACACCTTC,CASSLTGTSRHGYTF,.,.,TRBJ1-2,TRBV5-6,15
TGTGCCTGGAGCCTGGGACTAGCGGGCGAGCAGTACTTC,CAWSLGLAGEQYF,TRBD2,.,TRBJ2-7,TRBV30,13
TGTGCCAGCTCACAAGGGACAGGGGCGCTGAACTATGGCTACACCTTC,CASSQGTGALNYGYTF,TRBD1,.,TRBJ1-2,TRBV18,16
TGTGCCTGGAGTGTAACAGGGGATACGCAGTATTTT,CAWSVTGDTQYF,.,few,TRBJ2-3,TRBV30,12
TGTGCCAGCATGAGCGGGAGGGCCGGATACAATGAGCAGTTCTTC,CASMSGRAGYNEQFF,TRBD2,.,TRBJ2-1,TRBV6-5,15
TGTGCCAGCAGCCCCCGGGACGGTATAGCGGGAGAATATGAGCAGTTCTTC,CASSPRDGIAGEYEQFF,TRBD2,.,TRBJ2-1,TRBV7-9,17
TGTGCCAGCAGCTTAGGGGGGCACGATAGCACAGATACGCAGTATTTT,CASSLGGHDSTDTQYF,.,.,TRBJ2-3,TRBV7-2,16
TGTGCCATCAGCCAGGCCGGGACAGGGGGCTTGGATGAGCAGTTCTTC,CAISQAGTGGLDEQFF,TRBD1,.,TRBJ2-1,TRBV10-3,16
TGTGCCAGCAGGAGGACTAGTGAGCAGTTCTTC,CASRRTSEQFF,TRBD2,.,TRBJ2-1,TRBV25-1,11
TGTGCCAGCAGCCAAGGTCCCGAGTACCACTATGGCTACACCTTC,CASSQGPEYHYGYTF,.,few,TRBJ1-2,TRBV4-2,15
TGCGCCAGCAGTCAATGGTACAGGAACTTCTATGGCTACACCTTC,CASSQWYRNFYGYTF,.,.,TRBJ1-2,TRBV23-1,15
TGTGCCAGCAGCCCCCAACAAGAGACCCAGTACTTC,CASSPQQETQYF,.,few,TRBJ2-5,TRBV7-9,12
TGCAGTGCCAGACTAGCGTACGAGCAGTACTTC,CSARLAYEQYF,TRBD2,few,TRBJ2-7,TRBV20-1,11
TGTGCCAGCAAAGTAGCAGGGGTTTCCTACGAGCAGTACTTC,CASKVAGVSYEQYF,.,once,TRBJ2-7,TRBV2,14
TGTGCCAGCAGTCCGATAGATAGGAGAACTGAAGCTTTCTTT,CASSPIDRRTEAFF,.,.,TRBJ1-1,TRBV2,14
TGTGCCCGATCAGTCACTAGCGGAGGGGGGGAGCAGTTCTTC,CARSVTSGGGEQFF,TRBD2,few,TRBJ2-1,TRBV30,14
TGTGCCAGCACTGAAGGGAGGACAGTCGAAAAACTGTTTTTT,CASTEGRTVEKLFF,.,.,TRBJ1-4,TRBV2,14
TGTGCCAGCAGTGCACAGGGCGGCACAGATACGCAGTATTTT,CASSAQGGTDTQYF,.,.,TRBJ2-3,TRBV25-1,14
TGTGCCAGCAGCTCCAGCGGGAGGCCCCAAGAGACCCAGTACTTC,CASSSSGRPQETQYF,TRBD2,few,TRBJ2-5,TRBV7-3,15